The sequence of this T cell receptor beta chain was determined in a study of beta chain features in type 1 diabetes. Whole-study context: In age, gender and cell yields, patients were similar to healthy donors. Study observations and caveats: Using cDNA template may skew counts toward highly expressing activated cells.

This clone was counted only a few times. Its target is not known. What was sequenced were expressed TCRB transcripts, since all of the isolated RNA had been reverse transcribed. Here immunoSEQ multiplex PCR was the method, and the copy in TCRdb shows in-frame clones only, minus some. The table shows some 40,000 clones, with around 45% occurring only once. Germline lookup yields CDR1 SGHRS and CDR2 YFSETQ. Losses at the gene ends were 4 bases for V and 5 bases for J; bases not matched to a gene: 6. This CDR3 is 14 amino acids long. The sample consisted of central memory CD4+ T cells from blood. The clonotype comes from a woman aged 18 to 35 in good health. The chain is built from TRBV5-1 and TRBJ2-7; the match to TRBD1 covers 10 bases. The DNA for the CDR3 is TGCGCCAGCAGCCCCGGGACAGGGGAGGACGAGCAGTACTTC. It codes for CASSPGTGEDEQYF.